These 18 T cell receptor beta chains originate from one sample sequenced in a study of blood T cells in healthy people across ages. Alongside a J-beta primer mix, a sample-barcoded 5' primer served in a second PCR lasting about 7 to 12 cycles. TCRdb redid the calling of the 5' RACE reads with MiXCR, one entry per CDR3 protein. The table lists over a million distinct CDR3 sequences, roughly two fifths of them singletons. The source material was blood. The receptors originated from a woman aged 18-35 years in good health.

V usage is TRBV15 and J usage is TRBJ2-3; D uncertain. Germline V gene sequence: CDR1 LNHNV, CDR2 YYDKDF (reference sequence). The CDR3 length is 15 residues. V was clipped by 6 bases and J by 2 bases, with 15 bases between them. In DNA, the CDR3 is TGTGCCACCAGGGTGGTTGGAGTGGACACAGATACGCAGTATTTT. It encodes CATRVVGVDTDTQYF.

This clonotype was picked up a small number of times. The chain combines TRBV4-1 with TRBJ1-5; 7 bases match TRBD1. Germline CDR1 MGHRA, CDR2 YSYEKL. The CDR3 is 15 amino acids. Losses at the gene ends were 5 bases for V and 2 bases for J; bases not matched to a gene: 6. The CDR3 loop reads CASSEGQAGNQPQHF. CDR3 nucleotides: TGCGCCAGCAGCGAAGGACAGGCGGGCAATCAGCCCCAGCATTTT.

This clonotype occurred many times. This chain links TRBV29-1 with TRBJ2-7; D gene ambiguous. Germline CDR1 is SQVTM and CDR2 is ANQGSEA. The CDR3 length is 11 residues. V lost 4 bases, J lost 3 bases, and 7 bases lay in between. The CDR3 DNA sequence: TGCAGCGTTGGTTCCGACTACGAGCAGTACTTC. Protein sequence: CSVGSDYEQYF.

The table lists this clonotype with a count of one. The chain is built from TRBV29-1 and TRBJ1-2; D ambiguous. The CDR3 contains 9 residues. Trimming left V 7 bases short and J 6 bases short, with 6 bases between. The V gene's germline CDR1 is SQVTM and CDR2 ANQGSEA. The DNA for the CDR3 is TGCAGCGAGGGAGATGGCTACACCTTC. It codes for CSEGDGYTF.

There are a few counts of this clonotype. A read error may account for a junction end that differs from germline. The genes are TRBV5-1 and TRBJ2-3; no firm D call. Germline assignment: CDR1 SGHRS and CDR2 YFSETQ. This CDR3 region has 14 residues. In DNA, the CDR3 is TGTGCCAGCAGCTGGACCACTAGCACAGATACGCAGTATTTT. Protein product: CASSWTTSTDTQYF.

In DNA form, the CDR3 reads TGTGCCAGCAGCTCCGCCCGCAGGTATACGCAGTATTTT. Amino acids: CASSSARRYTQYF. The genes are TRBV6-5 and TRBJ2-3; D is ambiguous. From germline, CDR1 is MNHEY and CDR2 SVGAGI. The CDR3 totals 13 residues. Trimming cost V 6 bases and J 7 bases, with 14 bases left between them.

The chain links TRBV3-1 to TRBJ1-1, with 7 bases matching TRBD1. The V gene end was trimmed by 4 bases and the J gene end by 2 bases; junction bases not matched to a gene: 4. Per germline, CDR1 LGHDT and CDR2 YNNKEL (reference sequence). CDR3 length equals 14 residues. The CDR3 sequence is CASSPQGYNTEAFF. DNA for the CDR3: TGTGCCAGCAGCCCACAGGGGTATAACACTGAAGCTTTCTTT. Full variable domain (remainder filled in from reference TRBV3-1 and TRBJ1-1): DTAVSQTPKYLVTQMGNDKSIKCEQNLGHDTMYWYKQDSKKFLKIMFSYNNKELIINETVPNRFSPKSPDKAHLNLHINSLELGDSAVYFCASSPQGYNTEAFFGQGTRLTVV.

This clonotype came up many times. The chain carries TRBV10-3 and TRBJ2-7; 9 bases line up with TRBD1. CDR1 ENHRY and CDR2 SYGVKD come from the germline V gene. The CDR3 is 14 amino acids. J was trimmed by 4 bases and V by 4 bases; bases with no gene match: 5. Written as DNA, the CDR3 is TGTGCCATCAGTGCTGGACAGGGGTTTTACGAGCAGTACTTC. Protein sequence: CAISAGQGFYEQYF.

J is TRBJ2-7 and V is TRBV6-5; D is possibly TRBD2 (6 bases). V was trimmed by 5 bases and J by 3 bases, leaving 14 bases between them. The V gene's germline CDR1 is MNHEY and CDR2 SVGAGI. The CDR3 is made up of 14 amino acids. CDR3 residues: CASSPGLRFYEQYF. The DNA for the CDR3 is TGTGCCAGCAGTCCGGGACTGAGGTTCTACGAGCAGTACTTC.

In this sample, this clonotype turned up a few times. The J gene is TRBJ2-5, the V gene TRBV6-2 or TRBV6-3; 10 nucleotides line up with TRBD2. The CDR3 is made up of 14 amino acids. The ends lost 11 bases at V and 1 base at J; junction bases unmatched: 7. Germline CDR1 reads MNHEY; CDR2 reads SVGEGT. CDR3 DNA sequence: TGTGCCGTAAATAGCGGGGGGCCCCAAGAGACCCAGTACTTC. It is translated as CAVNSGGPQETQYF.

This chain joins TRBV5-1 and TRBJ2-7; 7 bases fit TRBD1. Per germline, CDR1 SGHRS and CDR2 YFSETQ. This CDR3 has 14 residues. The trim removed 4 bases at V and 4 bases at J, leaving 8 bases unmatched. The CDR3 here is CASSRGQVKYEQYF. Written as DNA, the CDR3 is TGCGCCAGCAGCCGCGGACAGGTTAAGTACGAGCAGTACTTC.

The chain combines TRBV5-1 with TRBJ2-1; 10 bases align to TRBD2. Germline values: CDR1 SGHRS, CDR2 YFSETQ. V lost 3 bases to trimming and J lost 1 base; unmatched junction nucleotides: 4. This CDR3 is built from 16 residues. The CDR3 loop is CASSWTSGKSYNEQFF. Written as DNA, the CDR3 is TGCGCCAGCAGCTGGACTAGCGGAAAATCCTACAATGAGCAGTTCTTC.

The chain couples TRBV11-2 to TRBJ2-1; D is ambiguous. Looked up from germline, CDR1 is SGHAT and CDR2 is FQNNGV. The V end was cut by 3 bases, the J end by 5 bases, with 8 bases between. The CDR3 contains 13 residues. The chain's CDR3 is CASSFPINNEQFF. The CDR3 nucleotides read TGTGCCAGCAGCTTCCCCATTAACAATGAGCAGTTCTTC.

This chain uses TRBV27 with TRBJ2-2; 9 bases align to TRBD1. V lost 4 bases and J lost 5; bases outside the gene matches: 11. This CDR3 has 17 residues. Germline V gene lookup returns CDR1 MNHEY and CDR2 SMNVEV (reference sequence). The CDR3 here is CASSSRRTGAGTGELFF. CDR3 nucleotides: TGTGCCAGCAGTTCCCGTCGGACAGGGGCGGGAACCGGGGAGCTGTTTTTT.

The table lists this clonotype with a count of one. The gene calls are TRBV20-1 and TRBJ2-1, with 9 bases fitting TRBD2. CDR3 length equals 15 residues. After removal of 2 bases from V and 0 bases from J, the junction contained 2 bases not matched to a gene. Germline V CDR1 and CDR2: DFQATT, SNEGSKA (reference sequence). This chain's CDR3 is CSARLAGRSYNEQFF. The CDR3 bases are TGCAGTGCTAGACTAGCGGGACGCTCCTACAATGAGCAGTTCTTC.

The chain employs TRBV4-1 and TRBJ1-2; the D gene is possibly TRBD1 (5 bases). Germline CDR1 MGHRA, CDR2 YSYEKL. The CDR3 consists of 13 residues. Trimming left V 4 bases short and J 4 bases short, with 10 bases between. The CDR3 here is CASSRGAIYGYTF. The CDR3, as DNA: TGCGCCAGCAGCCGCGGGGCTATCTATGGCTACACCTTC.

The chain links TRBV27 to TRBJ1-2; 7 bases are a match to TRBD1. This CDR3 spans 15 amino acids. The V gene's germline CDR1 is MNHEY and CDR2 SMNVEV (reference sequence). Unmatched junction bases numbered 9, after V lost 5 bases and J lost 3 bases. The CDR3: CASSALDRVHYGYTF. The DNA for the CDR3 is TGTGCCAGCAGTGCGCTCGACAGGGTCCACTATGGCTACACCTTC.

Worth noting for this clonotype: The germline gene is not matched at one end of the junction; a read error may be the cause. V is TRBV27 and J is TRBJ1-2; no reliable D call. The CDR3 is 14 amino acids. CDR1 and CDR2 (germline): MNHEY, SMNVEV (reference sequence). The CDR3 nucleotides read TGTACCAGCAGACCCCTAGGTGCTAACTATGGCTACACCTTC. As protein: CTSRPLGANYGYTF.